This T cell receptor (beta chain) was profiled in a study of cytomegalovirus exposure and HLA in healthy donors. This clone appeared a few times. Antigen: not known. Study findings and constraints: According to a later analysis, most TCR beta chains associated with CMV appeared HLA-restricted.

The PCR had 60 Vbeta and 13 Jbeta primers. Profiled with immunoSEQ multiplex PCR; TCRdb holds only in-frame clones, not every one. This sample has 150,000 to 200,000 clones, with 80% to 85% found just once. Trimming cost V 6 bases and J 2 bases, with 11 bases left between them. Germline V gene data show CDR1 as MNHNS and CDR2 as SASEGT. This CDR3 has 14 residues. The TCR was taken from a woman aged 18-35 years in good health and CMV-seronegative. V gene TRBV6-1 combines with J gene TRBJ2-1; D remains unclear. The material sequenced was PBMCs. The CDR3 DNA sequence: TGTGCCAGCAGAGACAACCCGACCTACAATGAGCAGTTCTTC. This translates into CASRDNPTYNEQFF.